This T cell receptor (beta chain) was recorded in a study of identical twins. The CDR3 totals 14 residues. The germline gives CDR1 LGHDT, CDR2 YNNKEL (reference sequence). Trimming shortened V by 5 bases and J by 5 bases, and 16 bases separated the two germline ends. A universal primer site arose from template switching, and cDNA bore unique molecular identifiers. TCRdb re-derived calls from the 5' RACE reads in MiXCR, one entry per CDR3 protein. The sample shows about 700,000 distinct CDR3 sequences, 8.6% of them seen only once. These data were also filed under a second study, of yellow fever vaccine responses in identical twins.

Sequences were obtained from PBMCs. This clonotype was obtained from a woman aged 18-29 years in good health. The rearrangement joins TRBV3-1 to TRBJ2-7, with D unclear. The CDR3 sequence is CASSTGVATHEQYF. The CDR3 nucleotides are TGTGCCAGCAGCACCGGTGTCGCGACCCACGAGCAGTACTTC.